Listed here are 26 T cell receptor beta chains from one sample, sequenced in a study of cytomegalovirus exposure and HLA in healthy donors. 13 Jbeta primers and 60 Vbeta primers were used for the PCR. Produced via immunoSEQ multiplex PCR; TCRdb's table is partial and in-frame only. This sample carries some 180,000 clones, about 90% of them seen once, and the ten largest clones take roughly 0.23%. Material for sequencing was PBMCs. These receptors were collected from a girl under three years old in good health and CMV-seronegative.

V and J are TRBV14 and TRBJ2-2, with D unclear. From germline, CDR1 is SGHDN and CDR2 FVKESK. CDR3 length equals 14 residues. The V end was cut by 1 base, the J end by 5 bases, with 8 bases between. CDR3 protein: CASSQGSRTGELFF. The DNA of the CDR3 is TGTGCCAGCAGCCAAGGATCTAGAACCGGGGAGCTGTTTTTT. Full variable domain (remainder filled in from reference TRBV14 and TRBJ2-2): EAGVTQFPSHSVIEKGQTVTLRCDPISGHDNLYWYRRVMGKEIKFLLHFVKESKQDESGMPNNRFLAERTGGTYSTLKVQPAELEDSGVYFCASSQGSRTGELFFGEGSRLTVL.

The rearrangement links TRBV2 to TRBJ2-7; D possibly corresponds to TRBD1 (6 bases). The DNA end is more similar to TRBJ2-1, so the J call may be wrong. This CDR3 is 14 amino acids long. Germline CDR1 and CDR2: SNHLY and FYNNEI. CDR3 amino acids: CASSRGPPVNEQFF. Written as DNA, the CDR3 is TGTGCCAGCAGCAGGGGTCCCCCGGTAAATGAGCAGTTCTTC.

This clone came up a few times. The gene calls are TRBV7-9 and TRBJ2-6; D unclear. Germline loops: CDR1 SEHNR, CDR2 FQNEAQ (reference sequence). This CDR3 has 18 amino acids. The V gene lost 1 base and the J gene lost 0 bases, with 13 bases spanning the gap. The CDR3 spells CASSLVVGLSSGANVLTF. In nucleotides, the CDR3 is TGTGCCAGCAGCTTAGTGGTGGGCCTCTCCTCTGGGGCCAACGTCCTGACTTTC.

The chain joins TRBV10-3 to TRBJ1-2; 11 positions match TRBD1. V lost 4 bases to trimming and J lost 8 bases; unmatched junction nucleotides: 6. This CDR3 has 14 residues. From germline, CDR1 is ENHRY and CDR2 SYGVKD. The CDR3 DNA follows: TGTGCCATCAGTGCAGGACAGGGGGCAAGGGGCTACACCTTC. Its protein is CAISAGQGARGYTF.

CDR3 in amino acids: CAWSVGQGYVYGYTF. CDR3 nucleotides: TGTGCCTGGAGTGTGGGACAGGGCTATGTCTATGGCTACACCTTC. The chain has TRBV30 and TRBJ1-2, with 9 nucleotides matching TRBD1. CDR3 length: 15 residues. CDR1 is GTSNPN, CDR2 SVGIG, per germline (reference sequence). Trimming took 0 bases from V and 4 from J; bases not matched to a gene: 6.

This clone showed up just a few times. The V gene is TRBV5-1, the J gene TRBJ2-3; D unclear. CDR3 length: 14 amino acids. Germline lookup yields CDR1 SGHRS and CDR2 YFSETQ. With 0 bases removed from V and 4 bases from J, the gap between germline ends came to 9 bases. Here the CDR3 DNA reads TGCGCCAGCAGCTTGGCCAGTGGGCCAGATACGCAGTATTTT. Residues: CASSLASGPDTQYF. The whole variable domain, remainder taken from reference TRBV5-1 and TRBJ2-3, is KAGVTQTPRYLIKTRGQQVTLSCSPISGHRSVSWYQQTPGQGLQFLFEYFSETQRNKGNFPGRFSGRQFSNSRSEMNVSTLELGDSALYLCASSLASGPDTQYFGPGTRLTVL.

The chain carries TRBV13 and TRBJ2-5, with D perhaps TRBD2 (6 bases). The CDR3 is 15 amino acids. The germline CDR1 and CDR2 sequences are PRHDT and FYEKMQ (reference sequence). Between the trimmed V and J ends, which lost 0 bases and 5 bases, there was a span of 13 bases. The CDR3, as DNA: TGTGCCAGCAGCTTAGGGGAGGGAGATTGGGAGACCCAGTACTTC. Encoded protein: CASSLGEGDWETQYF.

The V gene is TRBV7-9, the J gene TRBJ2-1, with 11 positions matching TRBD2. V dropped 7 bases and J dropped 8; count of bases not matched to a gene: 13. Germline loops: CDR1 SEHNR, CDR2 FQNEAQ (reference sequence). The CDR3 has 16 residues. CDR3 sequence (DNA): TGTGCCAGCACCATCAAACTAGCGGGAGTCTCGGATGAGCAGTTCTTC. This gives the protein CASTIKLAGVSDEQFF.

As to this clone: Germline and junction disagree at one end, which may indicate a read error. The chain has TRBV10-1 and TRBJ2-7, with D possibly being TRBD1 (5 bases). CDR1 WNHNN and CDR2 SYGVQD come from the germline V gene (reference sequence). This CDR3 is built from 15 residues. The CDR3 DNA is TGCGTCAGCAGTGACAGCCCAGAGGCCACCTACGAGCAGTACTTC. Translated: CVSSDSPEATYEQYF.

The V call is TRBV7-2, the J call TRBJ2-2; D call uncertain. With 2 bases removed from V and 0 bases from J, the gap between germline ends came to 7 bases. Germline-derived CDR1 and CDR2 are SGHTA and FQGNSA. The CDR3 is 15 amino acids. CDR3 nucleotide sequence: TGTGCCAGCAGCTTATGGGCTGCGAACACCGGGGAGCTGTTTTTT. This sequence encodes CASSLWAANTGELFF.

The rearrangement links TRBV5-4 to TRBJ2-7, with 8 nucleotides matching TRBD2. The CDR3 runs 14 residues. Looked up from germline, CDR1 is SGHNT and CDR2 is YYREEE (reference sequence). V shed 2 bases and J 0 bases; nucleotides not matched to a gene: 1. The CDR3 protein is CASSFGGASYEQYF. CDR3 coding DNA: TGTGCCAGCAGCTTCGGGGGGGCCTCCTACGAGCAGTACTTC.

The chain joins TRBV6-1 to TRBJ2-5; a possible D gene is TRBD1 (5 bases). V lost 6 bases, J lost 1 base, and 12 bases lay in between. This CDR3 spans 14 amino acids. The germline V gene has CDR1 MNHNS and CDR2 SASEGT. The CDR3 nucleotides are TGTGCCAGCAGATCAGGGAAAACCCAAGAGACCCAGTACTTC. The encoded protein is CASRSGKTQETQYF.

The V gene is TRBV4-3, the J gene TRBJ2-2, with 10 bases aligning to TRBD2. V was clipped by 3 bases and J by 0 bases; unmatched bases: 1. This CDR3 has 16 amino acids. In germline, CDR1 is LGHNA, CDR2 YSLEER. The CDR3 DNA sequence: TGCGCCAGCAGCCATGGACTAGCGGCGAACACCGGGGAGCTGTTTTTT. Protein sequence: CASSHGLAANTGELFF.

The chain joins TRBV18 to TRBJ2-7; perhaps TRBD2 as D (5 bases). Trimming took 4 bases from V and 5 from J, leaving 12 bases between them. CDR3 length equals 13 residues. From germline, CDR1 is KGHSH and CDR2 LQKENI. DNA of the CDR3: TGTGCCAGCTCACGGGTCCCGGGGAACGAGCAGTACTTC. Amino acids: CASSRVPGNEQYF.

This chain links TRBV5-1 with TRBJ2-5; 9 bases align to TRBD2. This CDR3 has 16 residues. After removal of 4 bases from V and 3 bases from J, the junction contained 10 bases not matched to a gene. Germline CDR1 is SGHRS and CDR2 is YFSETQ. Written as DNA, the CDR3 is TGCGCCAGCAGCAGGGGAACACTAGCGGGTGAAGAGACCCAGTACTTC. Protein: CASSRGTLAGEETQYF.

CDR3 sequence: CASSQDKEALRTEAFF. CDR3 DNA sequence: TGCGCCAGCAGCCAAGATAAAGAGGCGCTCCGCACTGAAGCTTTCTTT. The rearrangement joins TRBV4-3 to TRBJ1-1; no definite D call. Trimming left V 0 bases short and J 4 bases short, with 15 bases between. This CDR3 is built from 16 residues. Germline CDR1 LGHNA, CDR2 YSLEER.

This sequence joins TRBV7-2 and TRBJ1-2, with D tentatively TRBD1 (5 bases). Germline values: CDR1 SGHTA, CDR2 FQGNSA. The germline V and J ends were trimmed by 1 base and 7 bases, with 10 bases remaining between them. CDR3 size: 13 residues. The CDR3: CASSLGGWGGYTF. The CDR3, as DNA: TGTGCCAGCAGCTTAGGGGGCTGGGGTGGCTACACCTTC.

CDR3 region: CAWSPGGPLNTEAFF. CDR3 nucleotides: TGTGCCTGGAGCCCCGGGGGGCCTCTGAACACTGAAGCTTTCTTT. This rearrangement joins TRBV30 to TRBJ1-1; D possibly corresponds to TRBD1 (6 bases). Trimming removed 3 bases at V and 0 bases at J, with 14 bases between. Germline V gene lookup returns CDR1 GTSNPN and CDR2 SVGIG (reference sequence). This CDR3 has 15 residues. The full variable domain, completed using reference TRBV30 and TRBJ1-1, is SQTIHQWPATLVQPVGSPLSLECTVEGTSNPNLYWYRQAAGRGLQLLFYSVGIGQISSEVPQNLSASRPQDRQFILSSKKLLLSDSGFYLCAWSPGGPLNTEAFFGQGTRLTVV.

The chain employs TRBV13 and TRBJ2-3; D gene unclear. Trimming stripped 2 bases from V and 2 bases from J, with 17 bases between. The CDR3 spans 17 residues. The germline gives CDR1 PRHDT, CDR2 FYEKMQ (reference sequence). The CDR3 region has the DNA TGTGCCAGCAGCTTATCAACGGTTGGCGGAAACACAGATACGCAGTATTTT. This gives the protein CASSLSTVGGNTDTQYF.

On this clone: The same CDR3 arises from other DNA sequences in this sample as well. In DNA form, the CDR3 reads TGTGCCACCAGCAGAGATCGCGGTCTTGGAAACACCATATATTTT. Protein: CATSRDRGLGNTIYF. This sequence joins TRBV15 and TRBJ1-3; D not certain. CDR1 and CDR2 (germline): LNHNV, YYDKDF (reference sequence). This CDR3 region has 15 residues. The V gene lost 0 bases and the J gene lost 3 bases, with 9 bases spanning the gap.

The chain links TRBV4-1 to TRBJ2-3; tentatively, D is TRBD1 (6 bases). The V end lost 2 bases, the J end lost 0 bases, and 18 bases lay between the germline ends. The germline V gene encodes CDR1 MGHRA and CDR2 YSYEKL. CDR3 size: 18 residues. The CDR3 sequence: CASSQLASRQASTDTQYF. The CDR3 DNA sequence: TGCGCCAGCAGCCAACTTGCGTCTAGACAGGCTAGCACAGATACGCAGTATTTT.

The chain couples TRBV23-1 to TRBJ1-1, with 7 nucleotides matching TRBD1. TRBV23-1 is an ORF for which the function is uncertain. The CDR3 loop spans 17 amino acids. With V trimmed by 3 bases and J by 3 bases, 13 bases remained unmatched. CDR3 bases: TGCGCCAGCAGTCACACAGGACCGGGACAGTTAGACACTGAAGCTTTCTTT. This translates into CASSHTGPGQLDTEAFF.

The rearrangement uses TRBV25-1 and TRBJ1-4; weak D call: TRBD1 (6 bases). V was cut by 3 bases and J by 4 bases, with 9 bases left in between. The CDR3 contains 14 residues. Germline V gene lookup returns CDR1 MGHDK and CDR2 SYGVNS. The CDR3 region is CASSDPGDNEKLFF. In nucleotides, the CDR3 is TGTGCCAGCAGTGATCCAGGGGATAATGAAAAACTGTTTTTT.

This chain joins TRBV5-1 and TRBJ1-3, with D hard to call. Germline-derived CDR1 and CDR2 are SGHRS and YFSETQ. The CDR3 length is 17 residues. The V end was cut by 0 bases, the J end by 0 bases, with 13 bases between. DNA for the CDR3: TGCGCCAGCAGCTTGGTCGGCAGACTTCCCTCTGGAAACACCATATATTTT. It translates to CASSLVGRLPSGNTIYF. The full variable domain, with the rest looked up from reference TRBV5-1 and TRBJ1-3, is KAGVTQTPRYLIKTRGQQVTLSCSPISGHRSVSWYQQTPGQGLQFLFEYFSETQRNKGNFPGRFSGRQFSNSRSEMNVSTLELGDSALYLCASSLVGRLPSGNTIYFGEGSWLTVV.

This clone has only one observation. V and J are TRBV5-1 and TRBJ1-3; D ambiguous. With 4 bases removed from V and 0 bases from J, the gap between germline ends came to 11 bases. The CDR3 is made up of 15 amino acids. Germline loops: CDR1 SGHRS, CDR2 YFSETQ. The CDR3 DNA reads as TGCGCCAGCAGCGCCAGCGGTGGCTCTGGAAACACCATATATTTT. It translates to CASSASGGSGNTIYF.

The CDR3 loop is CATNDRGDGYTF. The CDR3 DNA follows: TGTGCCACTAACGACAGGGGAGATGGCTACACCTTC. The chain combines TRBV10-3 with TRBJ1-2; TRBD1 agrees at 8 bases. This CDR3 region has 12 residues. In germline, CDR1 is ENHRY, CDR2 SYGVKD. The trim removed 10 bases at V and 6 bases at J, leaving 7 bases unmatched.